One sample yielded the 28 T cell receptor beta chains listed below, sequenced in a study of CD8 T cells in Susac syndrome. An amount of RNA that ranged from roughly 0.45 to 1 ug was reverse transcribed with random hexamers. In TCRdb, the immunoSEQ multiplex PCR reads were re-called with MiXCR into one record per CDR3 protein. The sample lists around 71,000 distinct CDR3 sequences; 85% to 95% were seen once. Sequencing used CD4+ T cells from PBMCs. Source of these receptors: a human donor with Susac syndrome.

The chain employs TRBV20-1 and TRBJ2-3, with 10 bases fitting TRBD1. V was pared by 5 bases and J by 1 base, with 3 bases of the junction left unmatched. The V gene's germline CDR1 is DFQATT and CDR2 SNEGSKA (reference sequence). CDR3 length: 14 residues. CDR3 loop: CSAPGQGGTDTQYF. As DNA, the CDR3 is TGCAGTGCTCCCGGACAGGGGGGCACAGATACGCAGTATTTT.

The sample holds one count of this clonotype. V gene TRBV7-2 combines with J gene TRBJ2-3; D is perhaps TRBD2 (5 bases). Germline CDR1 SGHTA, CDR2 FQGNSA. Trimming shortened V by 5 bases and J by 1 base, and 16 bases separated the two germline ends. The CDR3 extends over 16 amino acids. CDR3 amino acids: CASSHPPGTRTDTQYF. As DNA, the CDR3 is TGTGCCAGCAGCCATCCTCCGGGAACCCGCACAGATACGCAGTATTTT.

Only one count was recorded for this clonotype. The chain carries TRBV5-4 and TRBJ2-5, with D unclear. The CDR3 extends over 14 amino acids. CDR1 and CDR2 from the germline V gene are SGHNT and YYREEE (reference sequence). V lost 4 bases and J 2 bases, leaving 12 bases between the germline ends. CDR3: CASSSRSAQETQYF. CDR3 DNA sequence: TGTGCCAGCAGCAGCAGATCGGCACAAGAGACCCAGTACTTC.

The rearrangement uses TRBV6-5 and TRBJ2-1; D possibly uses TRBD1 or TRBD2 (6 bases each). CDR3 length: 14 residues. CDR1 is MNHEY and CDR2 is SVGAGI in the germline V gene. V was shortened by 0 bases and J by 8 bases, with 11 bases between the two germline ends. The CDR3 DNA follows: TGTGCCAGCAGTTACTCGGAGGAGGGGGATGAGCAGTTCTTC. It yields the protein CASSYSEEGDEQFF.

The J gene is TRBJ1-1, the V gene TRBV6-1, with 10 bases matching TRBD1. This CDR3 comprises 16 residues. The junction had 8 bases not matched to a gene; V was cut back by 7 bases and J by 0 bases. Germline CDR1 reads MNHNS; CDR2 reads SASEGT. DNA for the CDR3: TGTGCCAGCACCGACGGGACAGGGGTAATGAACACTGAAGCTTTCTTT. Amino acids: CASTDGTGVMNTEAFF.

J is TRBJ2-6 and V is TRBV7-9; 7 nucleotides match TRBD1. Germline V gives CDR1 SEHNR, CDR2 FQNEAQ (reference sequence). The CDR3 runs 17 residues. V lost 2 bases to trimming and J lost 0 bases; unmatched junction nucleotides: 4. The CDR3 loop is CASSLLGQDSGANVLTF. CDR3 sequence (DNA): TGTGCCAGCAGCTTACTAGGACAGGACTCTGGGGCCAACGTCCTGACTTTC. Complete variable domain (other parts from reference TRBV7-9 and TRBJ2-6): DTGVSQNPRHKITKRGQNVTFRCDPISEHNRLYWYRQTLGQGPEFLTYFQNEAQLEKSRLLSDRFSAERPKGSFSTLEIQRTEQGDSAMYLCASSLLGQDSGANVLTFGAGSRLTVL.

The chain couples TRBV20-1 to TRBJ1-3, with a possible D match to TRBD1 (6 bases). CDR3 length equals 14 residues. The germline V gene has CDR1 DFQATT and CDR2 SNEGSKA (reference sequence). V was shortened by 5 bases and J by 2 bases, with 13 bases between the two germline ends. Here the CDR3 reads CSARTHRAGNTIYF. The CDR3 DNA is TGCAGTGCTCGGACCCACAGGGCTGGAAACACCATATATTTT.

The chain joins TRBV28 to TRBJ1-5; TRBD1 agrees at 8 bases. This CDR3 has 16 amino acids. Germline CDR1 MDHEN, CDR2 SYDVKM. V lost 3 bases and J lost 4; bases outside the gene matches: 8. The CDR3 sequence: CASSFPSRTGNQPQHF. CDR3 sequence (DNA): TGTGCCAGCAGTTTCCCCTCAAGGACAGGGAATCAGCCCCAGCATTTT.

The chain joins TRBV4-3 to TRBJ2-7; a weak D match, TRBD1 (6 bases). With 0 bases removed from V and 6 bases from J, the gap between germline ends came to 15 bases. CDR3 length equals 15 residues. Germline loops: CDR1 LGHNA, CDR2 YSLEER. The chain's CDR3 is CASSQETNRASEQYF. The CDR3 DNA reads TGCGCCAGCAGCCAAGAGACCAACAGGGCTAGCGAGCAGTACTTC.

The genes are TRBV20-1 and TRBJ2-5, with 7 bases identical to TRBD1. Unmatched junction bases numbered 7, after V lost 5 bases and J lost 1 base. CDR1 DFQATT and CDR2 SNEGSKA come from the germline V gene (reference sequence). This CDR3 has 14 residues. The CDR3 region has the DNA TGCAGTGCTCCAAGGACAGGCTTCCAAGAGACCCAGTACTTC. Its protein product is CSAPRTGFQETQYF.

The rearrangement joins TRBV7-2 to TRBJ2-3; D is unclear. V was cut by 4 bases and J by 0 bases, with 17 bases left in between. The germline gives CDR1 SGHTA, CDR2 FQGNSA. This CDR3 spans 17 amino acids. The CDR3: CASSSSRSAVSTDTQYF. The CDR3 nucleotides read TGTGCCAGCAGCTCTAGTCGTTCGGCGGTTAGCACAGATACGCAGTATTTT. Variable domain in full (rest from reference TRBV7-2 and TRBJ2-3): GAGVSQSPSNKVTEKGKDVELRCDPISGHTALYWYRQSLGQGLEFLIYFQGNSAPDKSGLPSDRFSAERTGGSVSTLTIQRTQQEDSAVYLCASSSSRSAVSTDTQYFGPGTRLTVL.

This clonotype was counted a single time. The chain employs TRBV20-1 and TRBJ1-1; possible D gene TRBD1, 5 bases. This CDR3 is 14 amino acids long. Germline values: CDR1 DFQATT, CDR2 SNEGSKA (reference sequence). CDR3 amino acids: CSPGYGAMNTEAFF. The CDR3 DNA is TGCAGCCCAGGTTATGGGGCCATGAACACTGAAGCTTTCTTT.

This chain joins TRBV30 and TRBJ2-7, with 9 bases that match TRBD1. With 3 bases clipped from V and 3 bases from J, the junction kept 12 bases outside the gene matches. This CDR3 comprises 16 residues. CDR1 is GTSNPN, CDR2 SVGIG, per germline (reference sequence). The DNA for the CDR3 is TGTGCCTGGAGAGCCCCCCCCGGGACAGGGCTCTACGAGCAGTACTTC. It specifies CAWRAPPGTGLYEQYF.

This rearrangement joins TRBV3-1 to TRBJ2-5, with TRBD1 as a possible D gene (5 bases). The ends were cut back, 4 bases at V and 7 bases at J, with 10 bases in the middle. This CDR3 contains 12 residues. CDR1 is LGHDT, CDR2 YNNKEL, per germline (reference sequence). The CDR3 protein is CASSPQVGTQYF. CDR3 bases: TGTGCCAGCAGCCCACAGGTCGGGACCCAGTACTTC.

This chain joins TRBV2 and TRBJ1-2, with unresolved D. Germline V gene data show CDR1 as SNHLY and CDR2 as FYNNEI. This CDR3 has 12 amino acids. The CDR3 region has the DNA TGTGGGTTTCCATCAAGATACTATGGCTACACCTTC. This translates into CGFPSRYYGYTF.

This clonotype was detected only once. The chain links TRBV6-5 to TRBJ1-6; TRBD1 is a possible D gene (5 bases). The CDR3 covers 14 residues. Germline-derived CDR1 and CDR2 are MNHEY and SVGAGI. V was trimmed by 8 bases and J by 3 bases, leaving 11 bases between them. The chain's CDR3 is CASFRGGYNSPLHF. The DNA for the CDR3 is TGTGCCAGCTTCCGGGGGGGCTATAATTCACCCCTCCACTTT.

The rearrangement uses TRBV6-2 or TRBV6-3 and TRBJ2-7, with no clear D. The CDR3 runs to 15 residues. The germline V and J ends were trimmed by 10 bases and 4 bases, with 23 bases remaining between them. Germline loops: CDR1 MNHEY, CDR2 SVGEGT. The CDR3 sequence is CATTVIREPPYEQYF. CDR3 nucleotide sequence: TGTGCCACCACAGTTATACGCGAGCCTCCATACGAGCAGTACTTC.

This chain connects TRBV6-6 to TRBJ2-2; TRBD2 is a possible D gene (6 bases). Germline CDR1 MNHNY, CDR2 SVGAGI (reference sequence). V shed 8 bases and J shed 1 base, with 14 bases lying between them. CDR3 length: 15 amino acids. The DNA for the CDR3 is TGTGCCAGCCACCGGGGGACTTGGAACACCGGGGAGCTGTTTTTT. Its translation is CASHRGTWNTGELFF.

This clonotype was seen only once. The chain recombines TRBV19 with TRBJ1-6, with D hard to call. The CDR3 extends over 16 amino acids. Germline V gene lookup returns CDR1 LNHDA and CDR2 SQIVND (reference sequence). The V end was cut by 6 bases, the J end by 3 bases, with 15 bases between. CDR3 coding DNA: TGTGCCAGTAGAAAACAGAAGACTAACTATAATTCACCCCTCCACTTT. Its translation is CASRKQKTNYNSPLHF.

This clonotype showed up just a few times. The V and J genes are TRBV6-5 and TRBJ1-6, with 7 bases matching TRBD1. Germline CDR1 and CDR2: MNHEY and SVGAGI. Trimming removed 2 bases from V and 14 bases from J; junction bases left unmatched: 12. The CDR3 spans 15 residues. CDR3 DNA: TGTGCCAGCAGTTACGTTACCAGAGGGGGCTTAGCCCTCCACTTT. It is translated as CASSYVTRGGLALHF.

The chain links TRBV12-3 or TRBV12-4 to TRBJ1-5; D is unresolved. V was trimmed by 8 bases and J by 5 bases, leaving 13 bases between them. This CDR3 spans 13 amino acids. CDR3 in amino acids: CASSWVSDQPQHF. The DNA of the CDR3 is TGTGCCAGCTCGTGGGTGTCGGATCAGCCCCAGCATTTT.

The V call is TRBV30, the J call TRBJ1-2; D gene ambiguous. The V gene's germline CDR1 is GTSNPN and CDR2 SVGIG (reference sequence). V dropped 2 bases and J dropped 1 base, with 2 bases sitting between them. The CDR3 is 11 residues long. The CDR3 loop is CAWSNNYGYTF. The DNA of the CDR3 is TGTGCCTGGAGTAATAACTATGGCTACACCTTC.

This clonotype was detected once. The DNA of the CDR3 is TGCGCCAGCAGCCCCTCCGGGACAGGGGCTCAGCCCCAGCATTTT. This sequence encodes CASSPSGTGAQPQHF. The gene calls are TRBV5-1 and TRBJ1-5, with 10 bases lining up with TRBD1. V was clipped by 4 bases and J by 6 bases; unmatched bases: 7. The CDR3 totals 15 residues. Germline CDR1 SGHRS, CDR2 YFSETQ. Together with reference TRBV5-1 and TRBJ1-5, the CDR3 gives the full variable domain: KAGVTQTPRYLIKTRGQQVTLSCSPISGHRSVSWYQQTPGQGLQFLFEYFSETQRNKGNFPGRFSGRQFSNSRSEMNVSTLELGDSALYLCASSPSGTGAQPQHFGDGTRLSIL.

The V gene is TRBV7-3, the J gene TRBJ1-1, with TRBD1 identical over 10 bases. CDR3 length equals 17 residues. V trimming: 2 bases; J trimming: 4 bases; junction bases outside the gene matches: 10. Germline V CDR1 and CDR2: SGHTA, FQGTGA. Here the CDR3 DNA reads TGTGCCAGCAGCTTATTCGGGGACAGGGGCTTTGGCACTGAAGCTTTCTTT. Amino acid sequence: CASSLFGDRGFGTEAFF.

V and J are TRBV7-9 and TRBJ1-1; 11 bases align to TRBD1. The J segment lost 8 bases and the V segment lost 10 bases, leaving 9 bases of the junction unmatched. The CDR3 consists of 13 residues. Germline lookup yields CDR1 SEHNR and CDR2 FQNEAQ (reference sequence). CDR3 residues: CATWGQGGIEAFF. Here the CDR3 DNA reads TGTGCCACCTGGGGACAGGGGGGAATCGAAGCTTTCTTT. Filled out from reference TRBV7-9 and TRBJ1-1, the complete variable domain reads DTGVSQNPRHKITKRGQNVTFRCDPISEHNRLYWYRQTLGQGPEFLTYFQNEAQLEKSRLLSDRFSAERPKGSFSTLEIQRTEQGDSAMYLCATWGQGGIEAFFGQGTRLTVV.

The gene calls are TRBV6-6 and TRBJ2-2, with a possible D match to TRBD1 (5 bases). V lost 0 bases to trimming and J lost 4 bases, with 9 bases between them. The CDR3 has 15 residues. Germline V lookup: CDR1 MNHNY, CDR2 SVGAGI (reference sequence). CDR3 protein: CASSYSETATGELFF. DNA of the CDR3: TGTGCCAGCAGTTACTCGGAGACAGCCACCGGGGAGCTGTTTTTT.

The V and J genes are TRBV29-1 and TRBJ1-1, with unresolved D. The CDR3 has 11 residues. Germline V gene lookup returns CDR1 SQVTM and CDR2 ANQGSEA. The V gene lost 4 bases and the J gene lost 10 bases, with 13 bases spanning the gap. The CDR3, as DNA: TGCAGCGTTGTTTCTATACGGGGAGCTTTCTTT. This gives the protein CSVVSIRGAFF.

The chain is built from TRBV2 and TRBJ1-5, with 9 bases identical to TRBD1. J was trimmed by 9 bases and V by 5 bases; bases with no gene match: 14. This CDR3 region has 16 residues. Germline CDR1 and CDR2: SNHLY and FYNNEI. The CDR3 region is CASSTPGQGVGWPQHF. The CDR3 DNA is TGTGCCAGCAGTACTCCGGGACAGGGAGTTGGGTGGCCCCAGCATTTT.